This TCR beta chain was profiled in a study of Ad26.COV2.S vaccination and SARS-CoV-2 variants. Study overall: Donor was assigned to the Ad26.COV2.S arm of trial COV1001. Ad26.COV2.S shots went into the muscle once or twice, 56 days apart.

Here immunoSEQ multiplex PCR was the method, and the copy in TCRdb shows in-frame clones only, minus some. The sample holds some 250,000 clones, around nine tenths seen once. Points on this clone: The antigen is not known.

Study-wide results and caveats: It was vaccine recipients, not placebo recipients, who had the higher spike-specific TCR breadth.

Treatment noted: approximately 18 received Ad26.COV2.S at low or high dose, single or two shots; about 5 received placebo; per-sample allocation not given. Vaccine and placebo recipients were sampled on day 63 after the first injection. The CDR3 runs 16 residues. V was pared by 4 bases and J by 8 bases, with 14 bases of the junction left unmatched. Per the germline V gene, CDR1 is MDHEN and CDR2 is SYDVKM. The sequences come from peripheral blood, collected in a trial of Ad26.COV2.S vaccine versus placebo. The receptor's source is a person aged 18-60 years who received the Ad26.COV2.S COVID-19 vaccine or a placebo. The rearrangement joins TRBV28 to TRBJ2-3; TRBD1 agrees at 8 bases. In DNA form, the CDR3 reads TGTGCCAGCAGTTCTAAAACCGGGACAGGTTGGGGTACGCAGTATTTT. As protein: CASSSKTGTGWGTQYF.